The present T cell receptor (beta chain) was sequenced within a study of CD8+ T cells in alopecia areata. Notes on the study in general: Affected scalp, especially in alopecia totalis/universalis, had a higher clonality than normal scalp did. Many expanded lesional clones persisted during tofacitinib (in both scalp and blood).

This clone was seen more than once but under ten times. Its antigen is undetermined. V trimming: 5 bases; J trimming: 0 bases; junction bases outside the gene matches: 7. This CDR3 spans 14 amino acids. Germline V gene sequence: CDR1 SQVTM, CDR2 ANQGSEA. Treatment here: oral pan-JAK inhibitor, 5-10 mg twice daily. RNA, once extracted, was reverse transcribed into cDNA for use as the sequencing template. The protocol was immunoSEQ multiplex PCR, while the TCRdb copy is restricted to in-frame clones and leaves out a portion. The table lists fewer than 350,000 clones, 55% to 70% of them singletons. Specimen: CD4+ T cells sorted from blood, collected at week 24, from a patient treated with tofacitinib. This clonotype originated in a human donor with alopecia areata. V usage is TRBV29-1 and J usage is TRBJ2-7; 7 nucleotides line up with TRBD2. The CDR3 loop is CSVPSGVSSYEQYF. The CDR3 DNA reads TGCAGCGTTCCCAGCGGGGTTAGCTCCTACGAGCAGTACTTC.